This entry features one T cell receptor beta chain sequence. This record belongs to a study of blood T cell repertoires in COVID-19. Study-wide context: Acute-phase and convalescent COVID-19 samples originated in the United States, Italy and Spain. PBMCs, B-cell-depleted T cells, or T cells were the source of the cDNA or gDNA that made up the material.

Per the original data handling: Using reference gene primer amplification, nucleated cell counts were estimated. Repertoires were generated with immunoSEQ multiplex PCR, while TCRdb's copy carries only in-frame clones and drops some. V and J calls and clone size come straight from that table; D and trimming were deduced from the DNA. The sample records about 480,000 clones, 75% to 90% being singletons. One Seattle source followed patients from active infection through their disease course. The V and J ends lost 5 bases and 7 bases, in that order; junction bases with no gene match: 9. Germline CDR1 is SGHNT and CDR2 is YYREEE (reference sequence). The CDR3 is made up of 16 amino acids.

The V gene is TRBV5-4, the J gene TRBJ2-1, with 13 bases fitting TRBD2. Source material: peripheral blood. This clonotype was sampled from a man aged 18 to 29 with COVID-19, enrolled during active disease. CDR3 loop: CASSQRTSGRRNEQFF. The DNA for the CDR3 is TGTGCCAGCAGTCAACGGACTAGCGGGAGACGGAATGAGCAGTTCTTC.